The 5 T cell receptor beta chains listed next were all sequenced from one sample in a study of PD-1 blockade in classical Hodgkin lymphoma (dated by TCRdb to about 2020). What the time point label conveys for this sample: cycle 2 day 1 (C2D1) of nivolumab. All trial patients had relapsed after autologous stem cell transplantation, with cohorts A, B and C differing in prior brentuximab vedotin exposure. Library construction relied on the immunoSEQ multiplex PCR assay. TCRdb re-hosts the immuneACCESS table, in-frame sequences only. Its copies lack some clones; in the studies checked, an unresolved V gene accounts for under half of them, and the cause for the rest is not known. This sample comprises about 110,000 clones, 89% of them detected only once. The biggest ten clones account for about 20% of the sample. This specimen was peripheral blood mononuclear cells (PBMCs), taken before the second cycle of nivolumab. These receptors all come from a human donor with classical Hodgkin lymphoma.

The rearrangement links TRBV27 to TRBJ2-1; the D gene could be TRBD1 or TRBD2 (5 bases each). Trimming took off 6 bases at V and 8 bases at J, with 23 bases between the two ends. The CDR3 is 16 residues long. CDR1 is MNHEY and CDR2 is SMNVEV in the germline V gene (reference sequence). CDR3 nucleotide sequence: TGTGCCAGCAGACCCCCGGGGTTTAGGGGTATCGATGAGCAGTTCTTC. This translates into CASRPPGFRGIDEQFF.

This rearrangement joins TRBV28 to TRBJ2-7, with D uncertain. V lost 6 bases and J lost 2, with 29 bases in between. CDR1 is MDHEN and CDR2 is SYDVKM in the germline V gene. This CDR3 has 19 amino acids. The CDR3 bases are TGTGCCAGCAGCCGCATCACCTTCAGAGCCCGCGAATCCCCCTACGAGCAGTACTTC. Amino acids: CASSRITFRARESPYEQYF.

The chain combines TRBV7-9 with TRBJ1-1, with a tentative D call TRBD1 (6 bases). The CDR3 loop spans 15 amino acids. Germline lookup yields CDR1 SEHNR and CDR2 FQNEAQ (reference sequence). The V gene lost 6 bases and the J gene lost 4 bases, with 18 bases spanning the gap. This CDR3 is CASRRHGQTGTEAFF. For the CDR3, the DNA is TGTGCCAGCAGACGTCACGGACAGACGGGCACTGAAGCTTTCTTT.

CDR3 coding DNA: TGTGCCAGCAGTTTATTAAGGACGTTCGGCACTGAAGCTTTCTTT. This sequence encodes CASSLLRTFGTEAFF. V usage is TRBV5-8 and J usage is TRBJ1-1; D uncertain. V shed 5 bases and J shed 4 bases, with 18 bases lying between them. There are 15 residues in the CDR3. The germline gives CDR1 SGHTS, CDR2 YDEGEE. The full variable domain, completed using reference TRBV5-8 and TRBJ1-1, is EAGVTQSPTHLIKTRGQQATLRCSPISGHTSVYWYQQALGLGLQFLLWYDEGEERNRGNFPPRFSGRQFPNYSSELNVNALELEDSALYLCASSLLRTFGTEAFFGQGTRLTVV.

The chain has TRBV5-5 and TRBJ2-2; TRBD1 might be the D (5 bases). V was pared by 2 bases and J by 7 bases, with 12 bases between. The CDR3 is 14 residues long. The germline V gene encodes CDR1 SGHKS and CDR2 YYEKEE (reference sequence). CDR3 sequence: CASSFRVQGGELFF. In DNA form, the CDR3 reads TGTGCCAGCAGCTTCAGGGTTCAGGGCGGGGAGCTGTTTTTT.